Shown below are 5 T cell receptor beta chains from a single sample sequenced in a study of T cell responses to AZD1222 COVID-19 vaccine. Sequencing used immunoSEQ multiplex PCR; TCRdb keeps in-frame clones, though not all of them. The data contain approximately 96,000 clones, about 86% of them singletons. The sample here was peripheral blood, taken 28 days after the second AZD1222 dose. The receptors derive from an adult who received the AZD1222 COVID-19 vaccine.

The rearrangement joins TRBV18 to TRBJ2-1, with 8 bases that match TRBD2. V lost 3 bases, J lost 5 bases, and 3 bases stayed unmatched. This CDR3 region has 14 residues. Per germline, CDR1 KGHSH and CDR2 LQKENI. CDR3 sequence: CASSPLAGHNEQFF. The CDR3 DNA is TGTGCCAGCTCACCCCTAGCGGGTCACAATGAGCAGTTCTTC.

The chain joins TRBV3-1 (or the pseudogene TRBV3-2) to TRBJ2-7; D gene ambiguous. The CDR3 runs to 11 residues. Per the germline V gene, CDR1 is LGHDT and CDR2 is YNNKEL (reference sequence). Trimming shortened V by 6 bases and J by 4 bases, and 7 bases separated the two germline ends. The CDR3 spells CASRQNYEQYF. The CDR3 coding sequence is TGTGCCAGCAGGCAAAATTACGAGCAGTACTTC.

This sequence joins TRBV5-4 and TRBJ1-2, with 9 bases aligning to TRBD1. Losses at the gene ends were 0 bases for V and 4 bases for J; bases not matched to a gene: 10. Germline CDR1 SGHNT, CDR2 YYREEE (reference sequence). This CDR3 comprises 17 residues. This CDR3 reads CASSLVGQGSVVYGYTF. The CDR3 nucleotides are TGTGCCAGCAGCTTGGTGGGACAGGGTTCCGTCGTCTATGGCTACACCTTC.

This clone was counted only a few times. This sequence joins TRBV2 and TRBJ1-4, with D possibly TRBD1 on 5 matching bases. Trimming cost V 10 bases and J 2 bases, with 11 bases left between them. Germline CDR1 SNHLY, CDR2 FYNNEI. This CDR3 contains 13 residues. This CDR3 reads CATTRGTNEKLFF. CDR3 bases: TGTGCCACCACGAGGGGCACTAATGAAAAACTGTTTTTT.

This chain links TRBV11-2 with TRBJ2-5; 10 bases are shared with TRBD2. Germline V lookup: CDR1 SGHAT, CDR2 FQNNGV. This CDR3 is built from 16 residues. V lost 4 bases, J lost 4 bases, and 9 bases stayed unmatched. The CDR3: CASSSIAGGARETQYF. In DNA, the CDR3 is TGTGCCAGCAGCTCCATAGCGGGAGGAGCCCGAGAGACCCAGTACTTC.